These 27 T cell receptor beta chains were sequenced from one sample in a study of CD4 T cells in relation to SARS-CoV-2 and coronaviruses. Antigen specificity for these receptors is unknown. Unexposed donor CD4+ T cells date from 2011-2018, before the COVID-19 pandemic. After less than 11 days of culture, CD4+ T cells were isolated. Data came from immunoSEQ multiplex PCR; TCRdb stores just in-frame clones and leaves some out. The sample contains over 20,000 clones, roughly 70% of which appear only once. Input material: CD4+ T cells from PBMCs, cultured in vitro. The receptors here all came from a human donor in good health.

This clone was counted only a few times. The chain carries TRBV3-1 (or the pseudogene TRBV3-2) and TRBJ1-6, with D uncertain. CDR3 length: 15 residues. CDR1 is LGHDT and CDR2 is YNNKEL in the germline V gene (reference sequence). With 5 bases removed from V and 2 bases from J, the gap between germline ends came to 10 bases. The CDR3 nucleotides are TGTGCCAGCAGCATCGGAATTACCTATAATTCACCCCTCCACTTT. Protein sequence: CASSIGITYNSPLHF.

The chain is built from TRBV7-8 and TRBJ1-2, with D perhaps matching TRBD1 (5 bases). Trimming stripped 5 bases from V and 10 bases from J, with 14 bases between. The CDR3 extends over 12 amino acids. The V gene's germline CDR1 is SGHVS and CDR2 FQNEAQ. CDR3 nucleotide sequence: TGTGCCAGCAGCCCATTCTCAGGGTTCTACACCTTC. It codes for CASSPFSGFYTF.

This sequence joins TRBV7-3 and TRBJ2-3, with D maybe TRBD2 (6 bases). The germline V gene has CDR1 SGHTA and CDR2 FQGTGA. This CDR3 is 14 amino acids long. V was shortened by 4 bases and J by 4 bases, with 12 bases between the two germline ends. DNA of the CDR3: TGTGCCAGCAGCTCCGGGACTCAACCAGATACGCAGTATTTT. This sequence encodes CASSSGTQPDTQYF.

This chain connects TRBV7-2 to TRBJ2-3, with a weak D call TRBD2 (5 bases). The CDR3 consists of 14 residues. Trimming cost V 5 bases and J 5 bases, with 14 bases left between them. Germline-derived CDR1 and CDR2 are SGHTA and FQGNSA. The chain's CDR3 is CASSQSVAGDTQYF. CDR3 coding DNA: TGTGCCAGCAGCCAAAGCGTGGCGGGAGATACGCAGTATTTT.

This clone came up a few times. This chain uses TRBV9 with TRBJ2-7; 10 bases line up with TRBD1. V was clipped by 3 bases and J by 5 bases; unmatched bases: 8. From germline, CDR1 is SGDLS and CDR2 YYNGEE. This CDR3 has 15 amino acids. The CDR3, as DNA: TGTGCCAGCAGCGGAAGGGACAGGGGAAGGGACGAGCAGTACTTC. Its translation is CASSGRDRGRDEQYF. Drawing the rest from reference TRBV9 and TRBJ2-7, the complete variable domain is DSGVTQTPKHLITATGQRVTLRCSPRSGDLSVYWYQQSLDQGLQFLIQYYNGEERAKGNILERFSAQQFPDLHSELNLSSLELGDSALYFCASSGRDRGRDEQYFGPGTRLTVT.

This chain connects TRBV4-1 to TRBJ1-2; 9 nucleotides align to TRBD1. The CDR3 covers 19 residues. The V and J ends lost 0 bases and 0 bases, in that order; junction bases with no gene match: 11. Looked up from germline, CDR1 is MGHRA and CDR2 is YSYEKL. In DNA, the CDR3 is TGCGCCAGCAGCCAAGATGAGGGGACAGGGTGGAGTCCTAACTATGGCTACACCTTC. It yields the protein CASSQDEGTGWSPNYGYTF.

The chain links TRBV6-4 to TRBJ1-5, with TRBD1 identical over 8 bases. The CDR3 is 15 amino acids. Unmatched junction bases numbered 3, after V lost 3 bases and J lost 2 bases. CDR1 is MRHNA, CDR2 SNTAGT, per germline. CDR3 loop: CASSEQGGGNQPQHF. Here the CDR3 DNA reads TGTGCCAGCAGTGAACAGGGGGGGGGCAATCAGCCCCAGCATTTT.

CDR3: CASSQVTLSNTGELFF. CDR3 sequence (DNA): TGTGCCAGCAGCCAAGTTACGCTGTCGAACACCGGGGAGCTGTTTTTT. The chain is built from TRBV3-1 (or the pseudogene TRBV3-2) and TRBJ2-2, with unresolved D. The CDR3 totals 16 residues. V gave up 1 base and J gave up 0 bases, with 9 bases separating them. Germline CDR1 LGHDT, CDR2 YNNKEL (reference sequence).

The chain has TRBV27 and TRBJ2-3; 9 bases line up with TRBD2. The CDR3 runs 13 residues. V was pared by 5 bases and J by 10 bases, with 7 bases of the junction left unmatched. The germline CDR1 and CDR2 sequences are MNHEY and SMNVEV (reference sequence). Written as DNA, the CDR3 is TGTGCCAGCAGTGCCGCTAGCGGGGCGGCGCAGTATTTT. It encodes CASSAASGAAQYF.

In this sample, this clone turned up a few times. The chain combines TRBV27 with TRBJ1-6; 7 bases agree with TRBD1. The CDR3 has 18 amino acids. Germline trimming cut 5 bases from V and 7 bases from J; bases unmatched to any gene: 17. The germline CDR1 and CDR2 sequences are MNHEY and SMNVEV (reference sequence). The CDR3 reads CASSLAPRQQGGNSPLHF. The CDR3 bases are TGTGCCAGCAGTCTCGCCCCCAGACAGCAGGGGGGCAATTCACCCCTCCACTTT.

Regarding this clone: The junction differs from germline at one of its ends, possibly a read error. The V gene is TRBV12-3 or TRBV12-4, the J gene TRBJ1-2; possibly TRBD1 for D (5 bases). This CDR3 spans 10 amino acids. This CDR3 reads CATSGLSSLF. In nucleotides, the CDR3 is TGTGCCACCTCGGGACTGTCATCCCTCTTC.

The rearrangement uses TRBV5-1 and TRBJ1-1, with D hard to call. Germline V gene sequence: CDR1 SGHRS, CDR2 YFSETQ. The V and J ends lost 1 base and 5 bases respectively, with 15 bases between them. The CDR3 has 15 residues. The CDR3 nucleotides read TGCGCCAGCAGCTTGCGACAACAGCGGGGTACTGAAGCTTTCTTT. Residues: CASSLRQQRGTEAFF.

By sample share, this clone is large (0.1 to 1%). The chain links TRBV10-1 to TRBJ2-1, with 8 bases identical to TRBD2. The CDR3 is 15 amino acids. CDR1 and CDR2 (germline): WNHNN, SYGVQD (reference sequence). Trimming took 0 bases from V and 9 from J; bases not matched to a gene: 7. CDR3: CASSESGLAGAEQFF. CDR3 DNA sequence: TGCGCCAGCAGTGAGTCTGGCCTAGCGGGCGCTGAGCAGTTCTTC.

This clone was found a few times. The chain couples TRBV6-2 or TRBV6-3 to TRBJ1-1; possibly TRBD1 for D (6 bases). The ends were cut back, 2 bases at V and 4 bases at J, with 14 bases in the middle. Per germline, CDR1 MNHEY and CDR2 SVGEGT. CDR3 length: 15 residues. The CDR3 region has the DNA TGTGCCAGCAGTTACAGCCCGGGGGCGGGCACTGAAGCTTTCTTT. Residues: CASSYSPGAGTEAFF.

The chain recombines TRBV30 with TRBJ2-5, with D perhaps matching TRBD2 (5 bases). This CDR3 is 13 amino acids long. CDR1 is GTSNPN and CDR2 is SVGIG in the germline V gene (reference sequence). The DNA for the CDR3 is TGTGCATTCAACCGGGCCCGAGGGGAGACCCAGTACTTC. Amino acid sequence: CAFNRARGETQYF.

The rearrangement uses TRBV19 and TRBJ1-2; possible D gene TRBD1, 5 bases. With 7 bases removed from V and 8 bases from J, the gap between germline ends came to 26 bases. Germline CDR1 and CDR2: LNHDA and SQIVND (reference sequence). The CDR3 covers 16 residues. The CDR3 DNA follows: TGTGCCAGTAATCTTCGTCCAGGGAACACGGCGAGCGGCTACACCTTC. Amino acid sequence: CASNLRPGNTASGYTF.

The chain couples TRBV19 to TRBJ2-5; D remains unclear. V was clipped by 5 bases and J by 5 bases, with 18 bases between them. In germline, CDR1 is LNHDA, CDR2 SQIVND (reference sequence). The CDR3 length is 15 residues. CDR3 DNA sequence: TGTGCCAGTAGTTATCAGTCCTCAGCAAGGGAGACCCAGTACTTC. This translates into CASSYQSSARETQYF.

V and J are TRBV23-1 and TRBJ2-1; the D call may be TRBD1 or TRBD2 (5 bases each). TRBV23-1 falls under the ORF class, with uncertain function. The ends were cut back, 3 bases at V and 0 bases at J, with 18 bases in the middle. CDR3 size: 18 residues. The CDR3 reads CASSQLTWGLPSYNEQFF. The CDR3 region has the DNA TGCGCCAGCAGTCAGCTGACATGGGGGTTGCCCTCCTACAATGAGCAGTTCTTC.

The rearrangement uses TRBV5-1 and TRBJ1-3; D possibly corresponds to TRBD1 (5 bases). The CDR3 extends over 14 amino acids. Trimming pared 4 bases from V and 4 bases from J, leaving 12 bases between. The V gene's germline CDR1 is SGHRS and CDR2 YFSETQ. In nucleotides, the CDR3 is TGCGCCAGCAGCGGGGGAGGCAGCGGAAACACCATATATTTT. Its translation: CASSGGGSGNTIYF.

The chain has TRBV9 and TRBJ2-7; TRBD1 might be the D (5 bases). V was shortened by 4 bases and J by 6 bases, with 17 bases between the two germline ends. This CDR3 is 14 amino acids long. Germline V gene data show CDR1 as SGDLS and CDR2 as YYNGEE. CDR3 loop: CASSFSRGSGEQYF. The DNA of the CDR3 is TGTGCCAGCAGCTTCTCTAGGGGATCGGGCGAGCAGTACTTC.

V is TRBV10-3 and J is TRBJ2-7; 8 bases are shared with TRBD1. This CDR3 comprises 14 residues. The V gene end was trimmed by 10 bases and the J gene end by 7 bases; junction bases not matched to a gene: 15. The V gene's germline CDR1 is ENHRY and CDR2 SYGVKD. CDR3 DNA: TGTGCCACCATGGACAGGGTTTCTGTGAGGGAGCAGTACTTC. Encoded protein: CATMDRVSVREQYF.

This sequence joins TRBV9 and TRBJ1-1; D unclear. V lost 0 bases and J 5 bases, leaving 20 bases between the germline ends. The germline gives CDR1 SGDLS, CDR2 YYNGEE. This CDR3 has 17 amino acids. CDR3 coding DNA: TGTGCCAGCAGCGTAGTGGGGTGGAGGCACATTAGTACTGAAGCTTTCTTT. It translates to CASSVVGWRHISTEAFF.

The chain combines TRBV7-8 with TRBJ2-7, with 8 nucleotides matching TRBD2. The CDR3 has 14 residues. The V gene's germline CDR1 is SGHVS and CDR2 FQNEAQ. V was clipped by 5 bases and J by 2 bases; unmatched bases: 5. The CDR3 is CASSGGRTTYEQYF. CDR3 bases: TGTGCCAGCAGCGGCGGGAGGACCACCTACGAGCAGTACTTC.

The J gene is TRBJ2-7, the V gene TRBV18; 9 bases fit TRBD1. Unmatched junction bases numbered 4, after V lost 3 bases and J lost 4 bases. The CDR3 length is 14 residues. Germline V gene sequence: CDR1 KGHSH, CDR2 LQKENI. CDR3 sequence reads: CASSPGQGRYEQYF. The DNA of the CDR3 is TGTGCCAGCTCACCGGGACAGGGAAGGTACGAGCAGTACTTC.

This clone was recorded a few times. The V and J genes are TRBV7-2 and TRBJ1-2; 8 bases agree with TRBD1. Germline trimming cut 4 bases from V and 2 bases from J; bases unmatched to any gene: 12. CDR1 and CDR2 (germline): SGHTA, FQGNSA. This CDR3 region has 17 residues. The CDR3 bases are TGTGCCAGCAGCTATCGGACAGGGAGCGGGTCCAACTATGGCTACACCTTC. It codes for CASSYRTGSGSNYGYTF.

The chain carries TRBV19 and TRBJ2-3; TRBD2 aligns across 15 bases. The trim removed 5 bases at V and 0 bases at J, leaving 9 bases unmatched. Germline CDR1 and CDR2: LNHDA and SQIVND (reference sequence). The CDR3 is 19 residues long. The CDR3, as DNA: TGTGCCAGTAGTGGGGGACTAGCGGGGGGACATCCTAGCACAGATACGCAGTATTTT. This sequence encodes CASSGGLAGGHPSTDTQYF. Complete variable domain (other parts from reference TRBV19 and TRBJ2-3): DGGITQSPKYLFRKEGQNVTLSCEQNLNHDAMYWYRQDPGQGLRLIYYSQIVNDFQKGDIAEGYSVSREKKESFPLTVTSAQKNPTAFYLCASSGGLAGGHPSTDTQYFGPGTRLTVL.

This clone has a single count. The chain combines TRBV5-1 with TRBJ1-1; no firm D call. Germline-derived CDR1 and CDR2 are SGHRS and YFSETQ. There are 13 residues in the CDR3. V lost 1 base to trimming and J lost 3 bases, with 7 bases between them. CDR3 bases: TGCGCCAGCAGCTTGAACAGCTACACTGAAGCTTTCTTT. Translating it yields CASSLNSYTEAFF.